Listed below are T cell receptor beta chains from one sample, sequenced in a study of OX40 agonist ivuxolimab in advanced cancers. Some clones are missing from TCRdb's copy, which holds only in-frame ones; the method was immunoSEQ multiplex PCR. The sample consists of 75,000 to 95,000 clones, 85% to 90% of them appearing once. Here the sequenced sample was CD4+ or CD8+ T cells sorted from blood, taken in a trial of the OX40 agonist ivuxolimab. These receptors came from an adult with an advanced solid tumor such as melanoma, head and neck, liver or kidney cancer. CDR3s include the opening cysteine and the closing phenylalanine or tryptophan. A D gene is named only where the DNA matches it firmly. Part of the rows lack a size; the others show once, few, many or a class for expanded clones.

d_call,j_call,clone_size,v_call,cdr3_nt,cdr3_aa
TRBD1,TRBJ1-4,NA,TRBV7-9,TGTGCCAGCAGGGGGACAGGAGTTAATGAAAAACTGTTTTTT,CASRGTGVNEKLFF
TRBD2,TRBJ2-3,few,TRBV5-1,TGCGCCAGCAGCGAACGACTAGCGGGAGTTGGTGATACGCAGTATTTT,CASSERLAGVGDTQYF
NA,TRBJ2-1,once,TRBV7-9,TGTGCCAGCAGCCCGAGTGGTAGCGGATACATCTACAATGAGCAGTTCTTC,CASSPSGSGYIYNEQFF
NA,TRBJ1-2,NA,TRBV4-2,TGTGCCAGCAGCTTGGTCGGGGAGGGGACTGGCTACACCTTC,CASSLVGEGTGYTF
NA,TRBJ2-7,NA,TRBV5-1,TGCGCCAGCAGCTTGGCCTATAGTGCCTACGAGCAGTACTTC,CASSLAYSAYEQYF
NA,TRBJ1-1,NA,TRBV9,TGTGCCAGCAGCGTAGATCCGGACCAGAACACTGAAGCTTTCTTT,CASSVDPDQNTEAFF
TRBD2,TRBJ2-7,NA,TRBV7-6,TGTGCCAGCAGCTCCAGCGGGAGGGACTACGAGCAGTACTTC,CASSSSGRDYEQYF
TRBD2,TRBJ2-7,NA,TRBV7-9,TGTGCCAGCAGCCCTCAGACTAGCGGGGTCTACGAGCAGTACTTC,CASSPQTSGVYEQYF
NA,TRBJ1-5,NA,TRBV18,TGTGCCAGCTCACCAGGGAGGGGCGGTAATCAGCCCCAGCATTTT,CASSPGRGGNQPQHF
TRBD2,TRBJ2-5,NA,TRBV9,TGTGCCAGCAGCGCGGGGTTCGGGGCTAGCGGGGGGAGGACCCAGTACTTC,CASSAGFGASGGRTQYF
NA,TRBJ2-2,NA,TRBV18,TGTGCCAGCTCACCTTTCGGGTCGAGCGGGACCGGGGAGCTGTTTTTT,CASSPFGSSGTGELFF
TRBD1,TRBJ1-1,NA,TRBV6-1,TGTGCCACCTACCTTAAGGGGGCTGGAACTGAAGCTTTCTTT,CATYLKGAGTEAFF
NA,TRBJ2-5,NA,TRBV5-6,TGTGCCAGCAGCTTTCTGTACTACAGGGATGGCGAGACCCAGTACTTC,CASSFLYYRDGETQYF
NA,TRBJ1-1,NA,TRBV7-9,TGTGCCAGCAGCTTAGGACAGATTGAAGCTTTCTTT,CASSLGQIEAFF
NA,TRBJ2-7,NA,TRBV6-5,TGTGCCAGCAGTTACTCGGGCCAGGGCCGACGGATGGAGCAGTACTTC,CASSYSGQGRRMEQYF
NA,TRBJ2-7,once,TRBV6-5,TGTGCCAGCAGTTACACGTTGGGGGGTTCGTACGAGCAGTACTTC,CASSYTLGGSYEQYF
TRBD1,TRBJ2-7,NA,TRBV6-1,TGTGCCAGCACCTTTGTGGGGACAGGGTTCTACGAGCAGTACTTC,CASTFVGTGFYEQYF
NA,TRBJ2-7,NA,TRBV19,TGTGCCAGTAGCCCGTTCGGGGGAGAAACCTACGAGCAGTACTTC,CASSPFGGETYEQYF
NA,TRBJ1-3,NA,TRBV5-4,TGTGCCAGCAGCCCGGGGGGTTATGGAAACACCATATATTTT,CASSPGGYGNTIYF